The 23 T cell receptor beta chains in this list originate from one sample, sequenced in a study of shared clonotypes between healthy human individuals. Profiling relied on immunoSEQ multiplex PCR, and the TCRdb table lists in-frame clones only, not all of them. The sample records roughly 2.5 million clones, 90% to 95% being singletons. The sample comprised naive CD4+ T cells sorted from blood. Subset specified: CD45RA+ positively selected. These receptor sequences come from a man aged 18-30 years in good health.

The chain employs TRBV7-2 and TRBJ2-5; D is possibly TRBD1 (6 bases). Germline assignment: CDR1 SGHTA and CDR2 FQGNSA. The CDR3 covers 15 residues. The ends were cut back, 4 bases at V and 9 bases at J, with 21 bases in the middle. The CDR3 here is CASSSRTATKRPQYF. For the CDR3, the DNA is TGTGCCAGCAGCTCCCGGACAGCCACCAAGAGACCCCAGTACTTC.

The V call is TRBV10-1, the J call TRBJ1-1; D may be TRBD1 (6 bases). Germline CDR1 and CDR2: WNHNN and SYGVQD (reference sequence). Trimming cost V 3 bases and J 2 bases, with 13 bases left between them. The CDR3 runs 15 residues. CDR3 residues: CASSDSGQPNTEAFF. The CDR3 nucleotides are TGCGCCAGCAGTGACTCCGGACAGCCAAACACTGAAGCTTTCTTT.

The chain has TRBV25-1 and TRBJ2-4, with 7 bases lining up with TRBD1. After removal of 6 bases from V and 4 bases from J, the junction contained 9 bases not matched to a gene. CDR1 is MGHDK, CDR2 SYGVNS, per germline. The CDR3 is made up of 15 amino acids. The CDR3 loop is CASSGSGRGKNIQYF. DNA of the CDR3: TGTGCCAGCAGCGGATCGGGCAGGGGGAAAAACATTCAGTACTTC.

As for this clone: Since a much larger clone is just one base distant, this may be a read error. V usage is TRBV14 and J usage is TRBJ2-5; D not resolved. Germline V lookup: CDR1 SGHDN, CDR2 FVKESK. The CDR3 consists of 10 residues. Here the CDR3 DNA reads TGTGCCAGCATCCAAGAGACCCAGTACTTC. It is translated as CASIQETQYF.

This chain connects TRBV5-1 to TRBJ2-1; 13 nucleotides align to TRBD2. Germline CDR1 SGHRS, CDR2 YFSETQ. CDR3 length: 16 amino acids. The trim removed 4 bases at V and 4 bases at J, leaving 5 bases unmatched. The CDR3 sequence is CASSTTSGGPYNEQFF. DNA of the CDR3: TGCGCCAGCAGCACGACTAGCGGGGGGCCATACAATGAGCAGTTCTTC.

This chain's CDR3 is CASSADSTYEQYF. The CDR3 DNA follows: TGTGCCAGCAGTGCGGATAGCACCTACGAGCAGTACTTC. The chain has TRBV7-9 and TRBJ2-7; D is ambiguous. The V gene lost 6 bases and the J gene lost 2 bases, with 11 bases spanning the gap. This CDR3 region has 13 residues. Germline V gives CDR1 SEHNR, CDR2 FQNEAQ (reference sequence). Full variable domain (missing parts from reference TRBV7-9 and TRBJ2-7): DTGVSQNPRHKITKRGQNVTFRCDPISEHNRLYWYRQTLGQGPEFLTYFQNEAQLEKSRLLSDRFSAERPKGSFSTLEIQRTEQGDSAMYLCASSADSTYEQYFGPGTRLTVT.

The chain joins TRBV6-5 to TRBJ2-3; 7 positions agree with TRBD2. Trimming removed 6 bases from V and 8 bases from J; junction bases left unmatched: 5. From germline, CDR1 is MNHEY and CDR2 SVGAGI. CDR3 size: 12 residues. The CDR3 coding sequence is TGTGCCAGCAGGACCCCGGGAGGTACGCAGTATTTT. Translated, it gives CASRTPGGTQYF.

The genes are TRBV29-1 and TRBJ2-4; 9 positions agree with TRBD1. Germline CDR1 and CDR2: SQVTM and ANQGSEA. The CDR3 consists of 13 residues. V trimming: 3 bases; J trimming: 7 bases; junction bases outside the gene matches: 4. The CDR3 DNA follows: TGCAGCGTTGACGGGACAGGGCAGAACATTCAGTACTTC. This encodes CSVDGTGQNIQYF.

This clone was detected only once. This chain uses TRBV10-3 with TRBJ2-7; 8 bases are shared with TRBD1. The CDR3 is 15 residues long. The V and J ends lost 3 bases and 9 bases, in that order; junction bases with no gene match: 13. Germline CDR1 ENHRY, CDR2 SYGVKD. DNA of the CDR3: TGTGCCATCAGTGACTACGGACAGGGTGGTGGTGTGCAGTACTTC. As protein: CAISDYGQGGGVQYF.

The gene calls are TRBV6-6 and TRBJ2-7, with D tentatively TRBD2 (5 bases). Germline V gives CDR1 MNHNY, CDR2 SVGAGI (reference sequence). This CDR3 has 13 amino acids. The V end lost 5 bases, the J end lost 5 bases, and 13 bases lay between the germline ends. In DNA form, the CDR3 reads TGTGCCAGCAGTAGGACTGGGTTTAACGAGCAGTACTTC. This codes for CASSRTGFNEQYF.

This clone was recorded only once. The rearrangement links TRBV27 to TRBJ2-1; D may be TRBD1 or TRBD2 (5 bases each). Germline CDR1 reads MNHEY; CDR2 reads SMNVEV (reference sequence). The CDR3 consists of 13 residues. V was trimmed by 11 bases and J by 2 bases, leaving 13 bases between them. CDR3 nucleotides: TGTGCCTTCACGGGGCGGACCTACAATGAGCAGTTCTTC. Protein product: CAFTGRTYNEQFF.

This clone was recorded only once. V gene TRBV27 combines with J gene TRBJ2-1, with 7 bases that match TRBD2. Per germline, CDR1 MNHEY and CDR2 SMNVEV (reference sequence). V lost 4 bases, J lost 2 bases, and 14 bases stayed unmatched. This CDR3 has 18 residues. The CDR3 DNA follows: TGTGCCAGCAGTTCTGGGGGGGTGGAGGGAAGGACCTACAATGAGCAGTTCTTC. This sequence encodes CASSSGGVEGRTYNEQFF.

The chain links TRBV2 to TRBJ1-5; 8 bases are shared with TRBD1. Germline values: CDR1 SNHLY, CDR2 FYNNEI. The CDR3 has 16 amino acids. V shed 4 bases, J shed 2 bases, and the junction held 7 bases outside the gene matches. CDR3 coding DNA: TGTGCCAGCAGTGGACAGGGGCCATATGGCAATCAGCCCCAGCATTTT. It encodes CASSGQGPYGNQPQHF.

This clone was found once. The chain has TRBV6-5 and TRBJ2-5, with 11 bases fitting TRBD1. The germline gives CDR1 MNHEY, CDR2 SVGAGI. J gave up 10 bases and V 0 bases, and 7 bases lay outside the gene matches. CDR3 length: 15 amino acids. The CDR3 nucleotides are TGTGCCAGCAGTTACTCGGGGACAGGGGGTCGGGGCCAGTACTTC. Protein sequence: CASSYSGTGGRGQYF.

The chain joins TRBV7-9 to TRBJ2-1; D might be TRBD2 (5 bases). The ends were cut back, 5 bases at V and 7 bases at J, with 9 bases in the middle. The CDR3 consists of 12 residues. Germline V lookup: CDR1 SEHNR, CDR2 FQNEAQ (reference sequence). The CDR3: CASSRTENEQFF. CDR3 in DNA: TGTGCCAGCAGCCGGACTGAGAATGAGCAGTTCTTC.

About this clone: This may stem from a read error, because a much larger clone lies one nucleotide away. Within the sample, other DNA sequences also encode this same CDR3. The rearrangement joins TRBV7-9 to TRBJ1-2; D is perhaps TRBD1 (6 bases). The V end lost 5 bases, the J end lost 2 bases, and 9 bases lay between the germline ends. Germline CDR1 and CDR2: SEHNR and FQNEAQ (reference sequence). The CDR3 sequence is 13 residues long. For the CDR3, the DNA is TGTGCCAGCAGCCCGGACAGCAACTATGGCTACACCTTC. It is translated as CASSPDSNYGYTF. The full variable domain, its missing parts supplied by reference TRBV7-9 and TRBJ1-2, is DTGVSQNPRHKITKRGQNVTFRCDPISEHNRLYWYRQTLGQGPEFLTYFQNEAQLEKSRLLSDRFSAERPKGSFSTLEIQRTEQGDSAMYLCASSPDSNYGYTFGSGTRLTVV.

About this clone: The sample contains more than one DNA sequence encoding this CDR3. The chain's CDR3 is CASSPGGTYEQYF. The CDR3 coding sequence is TGTGCCAGCTCACCCGGAGGGACCTACGAGCAGTACTTC. The genes are TRBV18 and TRBJ2-7; D perhaps matches TRBD2 (6 bases). V lost 3 bases and J 2 bases, leaving 8 bases between the germline ends. Germline loops: CDR1 KGHSH, CDR2 LQKENI. CDR3 length: 13 amino acids.

CDR3 residues: CASSTKENYGYTF. For the CDR3, the DNA is TGTGCCAGTAGTACTAAGGAGAACTATGGCTACACCTTC. The J gene is TRBJ1-2, the V gene TRBV19; D is uncertain. This CDR3 has 13 residues. Trimming removed 4 bases from V and 2 bases from J, with 8 bases in between. Germline CDR1 reads LNHDA; CDR2 reads SQIVND (reference sequence).

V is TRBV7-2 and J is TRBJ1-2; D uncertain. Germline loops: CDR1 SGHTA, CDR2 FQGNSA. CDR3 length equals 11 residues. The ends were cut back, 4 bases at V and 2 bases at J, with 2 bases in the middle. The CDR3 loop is CASSYNYGYTF. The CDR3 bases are TGTGCCAGCAGCTACAACTATGGCTACACCTTC.

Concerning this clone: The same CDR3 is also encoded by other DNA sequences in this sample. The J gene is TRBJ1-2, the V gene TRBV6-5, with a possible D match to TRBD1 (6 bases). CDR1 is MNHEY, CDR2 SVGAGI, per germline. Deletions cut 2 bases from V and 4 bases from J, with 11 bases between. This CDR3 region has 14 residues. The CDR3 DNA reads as TGTGCCAGCAGTTACCTACAGGGTACCTATGGCTACACCTTC. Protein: CASSYLQGTYGYTF.

The DNA for the CDR3 is TGCGCCAGCAGCGGCGGGACAGGGATCTACGAGCAGTACTTC. Translation gives CASSGGTGIYEQYF. The V call is TRBV5-1, the J call TRBJ2-7, with 9 bases lining up with TRBD1. This CDR3 is built from 14 residues. Germline lookup yields CDR1 SGHRS and CDR2 YFSETQ. V was clipped by 4 bases and J by 3 bases; unmatched bases: 5.

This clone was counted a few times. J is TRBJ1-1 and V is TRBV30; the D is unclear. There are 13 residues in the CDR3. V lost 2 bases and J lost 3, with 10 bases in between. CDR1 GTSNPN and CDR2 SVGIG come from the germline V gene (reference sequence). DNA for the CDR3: TGTGCCTGGAGTCCCAGTGGTGACACTGAAGCTTTCTTT. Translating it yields CAWSPSGDTEAFF.

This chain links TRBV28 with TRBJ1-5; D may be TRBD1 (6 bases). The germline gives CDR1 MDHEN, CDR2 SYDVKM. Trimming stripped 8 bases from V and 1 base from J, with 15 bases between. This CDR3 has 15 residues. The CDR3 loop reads CASREGGLSNQPQHF. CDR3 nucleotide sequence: TGTGCCAGCCGTGAGGGGGGGTTGAGCAATCAGCCCCAGCATTTT.